Below, one T cell receptor (beta chain) is given with its context. This specimen comes from a study of T cell changes during pregnancy in multiple sclerosis. The CDR3 consists of 17 residues. V was cut by 2 bases and J by 4 bases, with 21 bases left in between. Germline assignment: CDR1 LNHNV and CDR2 YYDKDF (reference sequence). Generated by immunoSEQ multiplex PCR, the TCRdb table keeps only in-frame clones and is missing some. The sample holds some 90,000 clones, roughly 90% seen once. The TCR sequence derives from a female donor with multiple sclerosis, enrolled in a pregnancy study. The sample in question was peripheral blood, obtained in the first trimester of pregnancy. The chain combines TRBV15 with TRBJ2-7, with a possible D match to TRBD2 (6 bases). For the CDR3, the DNA is TGTGCCACCAGCAGACCGGGACTCCTAAGTTCACGGTACGAGCAGTACTTC. It is translated as CATSRPGLLSSRYEQYF. The variable domain in full, with the rest retrieved from reference TRBV15 and TRBJ2-7, is DAMVIQNPRYQVTQFGKPVTLSCSQTLNHNVMYWYQQKSSQAPKLLFHYYDKDFNNEADTPDNFQSRRPNTSFCFLDIRSPGLGDTAMYLCATSRPGLLSSRYEQYFGPGTRLTVT.